A single sample gave rise to the 4 T cell receptor beta chains below, sequenced in a study of blood T cell repertoires in COVID-19. Profiling relied on immunoSEQ multiplex PCR, and the TCRdb table lists in-frame clones only, not all of them. The profile shows some 100,000 clones, more than 75% of them singletons. Input material: peripheral blood. All receptors come from a woman older than 75 with active COVID-19.

The chain employs TRBV27 and TRBJ2-1, with a possible D match to TRBD2 (5 bases). The V gene's germline CDR1 is MNHEY and CDR2 SMNVEV (reference sequence). The V end lost 9 bases, the J end lost 1 base, and 10 bases lay between the germline ends. The CDR3 loop spans 13 amino acids. CDR3 sequence reads: CASGSRSYNEQFF. The CDR3 region has the DNA TGTGCCAGTGGGAGTAGGTCCTACAATGAGCAGTTCTTC.

The rearrangement links TRBV28 to TRBJ1-5; 7 bases match TRBD1. The CDR3 has 14 residues. CDR1 and CDR2 (germline): MDHEN, SYDVKM. V dropped 5 bases and J dropped 3; count of bases not matched to a gene: 4. This CDR3 reads CASSPGQYNQPQHF. CDR3 sequence (DNA): TGTGCCAGCAGTCCGGGACAGTACAATCAGCCCCAGCATTTT.

The chain uses TRBV7-8 and TRBJ2-2; perhaps TRBD2 as D (5 bases). Per germline, CDR1 SGHVS and CDR2 FQNEAQ. There are 16 residues in the CDR3. Deletions cut 5 bases from V and 6 bases from J, with 19 bases between. The CDR3 nucleotides read TGTGCCAGCAGCCCTACTGGGAGCGCGTGGGCCGGGGAGCTGTTTTTT. It encodes CASSPTGSAWAGELFF.

The gene calls are TRBV7-9 and TRBJ2-3; 7 bases line up with TRBD1. Germline lookup yields CDR1 SEHNR and CDR2 FQNEAQ (reference sequence). The CDR3 runs 19 residues. V was clipped by 5 bases and J by 2 bases; unmatched bases: 19. This CDR3 reads CASSPSVGYRDSNTDTQYF. The CDR3 DNA reads as TGTGCCAGCAGCCCCAGCGTGGGTTACCGGGACAGTAACACAGATACGCAGTATTTT.